A single sample is the source of the 4 T cell receptor beta chains below, sequenced in a study of T cell repertoires in cytomegalovirus infection. Each CDR3 protein gets one entry after TCRdb re-called the reads with MiXCR. The table records roughly 250,000 distinct CDR3 sequences, approximately 13% of them present only once. The material sequenced was PBMCs. These receptors were obtained from a human donor in good health (CMV status not recorded). Some clones in this sample may be carry-over from other donors' samples.

With regard to this clonotype: Relative to the germline gene, one junction end is altered; a read error may explain this. The chain links TRBV29-1 to TRBJ1-2; D is uncertain. Germline CDR1 and CDR2: SQVTM and ANQGSEA. This CDR3 contains 12 residues. The CDR3 sequence is CTVSLNNHGYTF. The CDR3 DNA reads as TGCACCGTTTCATTAAACAACCATGGCTACACCTTC.

Ten or more counts support this clonotype. CDR3: CSVEVGQGRYEQYF. DNA for the CDR3: TGCAGCGTTGAAGTAGGACAGGGGAGGTACGAGCAGTACTTC. The chain recombines TRBV29-1 with TRBJ2-7; TRBD1 aligns across 9 bases. CDR1 and CDR2 (germline): SQVTM, ANQGSEA. V lost 1 base to trimming and J lost 4 bases; unmatched junction nucleotides: 5. The CDR3 is 14 amino acids.

This clonotype was seen a few times. The V and J genes are TRBV29-1 and TRBJ2-5, with D tentatively TRBD2 (6 bases). The CDR3 is made up of 12 amino acids. V was cut by 4 bases and J by 4 bases, with 10 bases left in between. Germline CDR1 SQVTM, CDR2 ANQGSEA. As DNA, the CDR3 is TGCAGCGTTGGAGGAGGGGTAGAGACCCAGTACTTC. Protein: CSVGGGVETQYF.

In this sample, this clonotype turned up many times. The rearrangement uses TRBV6-2 or TRBV6-3 and TRBJ1-3; weak D call: TRBD1 (5 bases). V shed 0 bases and J shed 5 bases, with 8 bases lying between them. CDR1 and CDR2 from the germline V gene are MNHEY and SVGEGT. The CDR3 has 14 residues. The CDR3 nucleotides are TGTGCCAGCAGTTACTCCGGGGCGAGAAACACCATATATTTT. This gives the protein CASSYSGARNTIYF.